The sequence of this T cell receptor (beta chain) was determined in a study of blood T cell repertoires in COVID-19. Background on the study: Spain, Italy and the United States supplied samples that represented acute and convalescent COVID-19. PBMCs, B-cell-depleted T cells, or T cells were the source of the cDNA or gDNA that made up the material.

In the original analysis: Amplified reference gene primers provided the basis for estimating nucleated cell counts. The table came from immunoSEQ multiplex PCR; TCRdb's copy has only in-frame clones and leaves some out. From that table come the V and J calls and clone size; the DNA was used to work out D and trimming. This sample carries tens of thousands of clones, over 75% of them seen once, and the ten largest clones take roughly 3.2%. The J segment lost 7 bases and the V segment lost 5 bases, leaving 11 bases of the junction unmatched. The V gene's germline CDR1 is MDHEN and CDR2 SYDVKM. The CDR3 covers 14 residues.

The sequence derives from a man aged 45 to 65 with active COVID-19. The rearrangement links TRBV28 to TRBJ2-7; 7 bases match TRBD1. The sequenced sample was peripheral blood. The CDR3 DNA sequence: TGTGCCAGCAGTCGGGGACAGAGGCTGGGGGAGCAGTACTTC. It codes for CASSRGQRLGEQYF.